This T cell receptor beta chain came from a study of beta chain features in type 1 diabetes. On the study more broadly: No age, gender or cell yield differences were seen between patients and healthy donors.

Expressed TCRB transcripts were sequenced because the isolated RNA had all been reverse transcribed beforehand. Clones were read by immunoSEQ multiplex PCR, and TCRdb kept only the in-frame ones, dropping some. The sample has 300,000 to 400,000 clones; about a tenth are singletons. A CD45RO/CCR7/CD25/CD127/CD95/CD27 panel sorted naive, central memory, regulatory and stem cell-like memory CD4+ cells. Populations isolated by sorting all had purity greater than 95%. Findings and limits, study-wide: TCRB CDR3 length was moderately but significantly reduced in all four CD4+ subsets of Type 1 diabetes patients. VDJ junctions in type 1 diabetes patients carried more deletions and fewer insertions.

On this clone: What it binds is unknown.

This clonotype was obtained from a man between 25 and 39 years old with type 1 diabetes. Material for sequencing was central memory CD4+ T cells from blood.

CDR3 residues: CASSVSLRTGDRRETQYF. The DNA of the CDR3 is TGTGCCAGCAGCGTGAGCCTACGGACGGGGGACCGCCGGGAGACCCAGTACTTC. V and J are TRBV9 and TRBJ2-5; TRBD2 might be the D (6 bases). CDR3 size: 18 residues. Germline values: CDR1 SGDLS, CDR2 YYNGEE. The V and J ends lost 2 bases and 5 bases respectively, with 25 bases between them.